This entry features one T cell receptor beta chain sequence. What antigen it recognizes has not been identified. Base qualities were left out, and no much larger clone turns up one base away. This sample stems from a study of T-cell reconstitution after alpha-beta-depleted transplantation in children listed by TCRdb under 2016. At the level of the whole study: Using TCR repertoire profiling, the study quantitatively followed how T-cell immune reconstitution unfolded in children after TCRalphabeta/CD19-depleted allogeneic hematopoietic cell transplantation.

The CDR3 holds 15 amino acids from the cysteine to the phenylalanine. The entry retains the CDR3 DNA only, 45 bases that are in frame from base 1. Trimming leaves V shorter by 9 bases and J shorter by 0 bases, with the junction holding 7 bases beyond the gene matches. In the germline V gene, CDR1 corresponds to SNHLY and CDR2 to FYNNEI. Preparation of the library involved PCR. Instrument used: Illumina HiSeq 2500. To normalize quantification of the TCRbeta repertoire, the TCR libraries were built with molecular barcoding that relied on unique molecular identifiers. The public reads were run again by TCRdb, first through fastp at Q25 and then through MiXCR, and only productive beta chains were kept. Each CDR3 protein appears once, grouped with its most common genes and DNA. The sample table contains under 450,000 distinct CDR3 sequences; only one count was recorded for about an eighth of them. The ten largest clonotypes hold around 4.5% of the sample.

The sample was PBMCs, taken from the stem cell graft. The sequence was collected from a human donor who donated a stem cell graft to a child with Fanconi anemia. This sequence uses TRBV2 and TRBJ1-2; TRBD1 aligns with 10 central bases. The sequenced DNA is TGTGCCAGTTACGGGACAGGGGATCCTAACTATGGCTACACCTTC. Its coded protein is CASYGTGDPNYGYTF.